This T cell receptor beta chain was identified in a study of OX40 agonist ivuxolimab in advanced cancers. About the study: Across the patients, intravenous ivuxolimab was delivered every 2 weeks at 0.01 to 10 mg/kg. Regarding the study as a whole: Clones of CD4+ and CD8+ blood T cells grew by week 6 at doses of 0.1 to 3.0 mg/kg. The investigators did not determine what antigen specificity the expanded peripheral T cells had. On average, CD8+ T cells showed a greater number of expanded clones than CD4+.

In the case of this clone: Its target is not known.

TCRdb keeps only in-frame clones here, not all; method: immunoSEQ multiplex PCR. Seen here are around 65,000 clones, about 91% observed once, and the top ten hold about a sixth. V lost 4 bases and J 5 bases, leaving 14 bases between the germline ends. Germline CDR1 is PRHDT and CDR2 is FYEKMQ (reference sequence). This CDR3 is built from 14 residues. Sequencing used CD4+ or CD8+ T cells sorted from blood, obtained in a trial of the OX40 agonist ivuxolimab. The J gene is TRBJ2-5, the V gene TRBV13; D call uncertain. The sequence was obtained from an adult with an advanced solid tumor such as melanoma, head and neck, liver or kidney cancer. CDR3 amino acids: CASSSRVVGETQYF. CDR3 bases: TGTGCCAGCAGCTCCCGGGTCGTGGGGGAGACCCAGTACTTC.